The 8 T cell receptor beta chains below were found in one sample sequenced in a study of blood T cell repertoires in COVID-19. Profiled with immunoSEQ multiplex PCR; TCRdb holds only in-frame clones, not every one. The sample shows around 250,000 clones, approximately 90% of them seen only once. Sequencing was performed on PBMCs or T cells enriched from blood (not recorded which). These receptors all come from a man aged 40-49 years who had been exposed to COVID-19.

This clone was picked up a small number of times. The CDR3 DNA sequence: TGTGCCAGCAGTTACTCGAGGGGACAGAACTATGGCTACACCTTC. Translating gives CASSYSRGQNYGYTF. The chain employs TRBV6-5 and TRBJ1-2; 7 bases agree with TRBD1. Trimming cost V 0 bases and J 2 bases; bases outside gene matches: 3. Germline assignment: CDR1 MNHEY and CDR2 SVGAGI. The CDR3 covers 15 residues.

This clone was seen once. The chain combines TRBV28 with TRBJ1-2, with D possibly being TRBD1 (6 bases). The ends were cut back, 10 bases at V and 8 bases at J, with 17 bases in the middle. CDR3 size: 12 residues. CDR1 and CDR2 from the germline V gene are MDHEN and SYDVKM. The CDR3 DNA follows: TGTGCCACCTTGATAACAGGGCAAGGCTACACCTTC. Its translation is CATLITGQGYTF.

This chain joins TRBV28 and TRBJ2-1, with TRBD1 identical over 9 bases. V dropped 4 bases and J dropped 2; count of bases not matched to a gene: 3. The CDR3 is 15 amino acids. Germline V CDR1 and CDR2: MDHEN, SYDVKM. CDR3 sequence: CASSSGQGTYNEQFF. DNA for the CDR3: TGTGCCAGCAGTTCTGGACAGGGGACCTACAATGAGCAGTTCTTC.

V usage is TRBV27 and J usage is TRBJ2-1; D gene uncertain. The V and J ends lost 2 bases and 1 base respectively, with 9 bases between them. In germline, CDR1 is MNHEY, CDR2 SMNVEV (reference sequence). This CDR3 region has 15 residues. The CDR3 here is CASSLVARSYNEQFF. In DNA, the CDR3 is TGTGCCAGCAGTTTAGTGGCTAGGTCCTACAATGAGCAGTTCTTC.

This clone was found once. V and J are TRBV19 and TRBJ1-6; no clear D gene. The ends were cut back, 3 bases at V and 2 bases at J, with 8 bases in the middle. CDR3 size: 15 residues. Germline CDR1 reads LNHDA; CDR2 reads SQIVND (reference sequence). The chain's CDR3 is CASSIITPYNSPLHF. In nucleotides, the CDR3 is TGTGCCAGTAGTATTATTACACCCTATAATTCACCCCTCCACTTT.

The chain carries TRBV5-6 and TRBJ2-3; D might be TRBD1 (6 bases). Germline V CDR1 and CDR2: SGHDT, YYEEEE. CDR3 length equals 13 residues. Trimming removed 4 bases at V and 7 bases at J, with 13 bases between. The CDR3, as DNA: TGTGCCAGCAGCCTAGGGACACTAAATACGCAGTATTTT. Translation gives CASSLGTLNTQYF. The full variable domain, with the rest looked up from reference TRBV5-6 and TRBJ2-3, is DAGVTQSPTHLIKTRGQQVTLRCSPKSGHDTVSWYQQALGQGPQFIFQYYEEEERQRGNFPDRFSGHQFPNYSSELNVNALLLGDSALYLCASSLGTLNTQYFGPGTRLTVL.

This clone was counted a few times. The chain is built from TRBV19 and TRBJ2-1; D gene ambiguous. This CDR3 is 14 amino acids long. V gave up 3 bases and J gave up 0 bases, with 6 bases separating them. The germline gives CDR1 LNHDA, CDR2 SQIVND (reference sequence). In DNA, the CDR3 is TGTGCCAGTAGTATCATACACTCCTACAATGAGCAGTTCTTC. This translates into CASSIIHSYNEQFF.

This chain uses TRBV28 with TRBJ2-3; the D gene is possibly TRBD2 (6 bases). Germline lookup yields CDR1 MDHEN and CDR2 SYDVKM. The CDR3 runs to 15 residues. V shed 3 bases and J shed 2 bases, with 12 bases lying between them. CDR3 protein: CASSFFREPTDTQYF. In DNA, the CDR3 is TGTGCCAGCAGTTTTTTCCGGGAGCCCACAGATACGCAGTATTTT.